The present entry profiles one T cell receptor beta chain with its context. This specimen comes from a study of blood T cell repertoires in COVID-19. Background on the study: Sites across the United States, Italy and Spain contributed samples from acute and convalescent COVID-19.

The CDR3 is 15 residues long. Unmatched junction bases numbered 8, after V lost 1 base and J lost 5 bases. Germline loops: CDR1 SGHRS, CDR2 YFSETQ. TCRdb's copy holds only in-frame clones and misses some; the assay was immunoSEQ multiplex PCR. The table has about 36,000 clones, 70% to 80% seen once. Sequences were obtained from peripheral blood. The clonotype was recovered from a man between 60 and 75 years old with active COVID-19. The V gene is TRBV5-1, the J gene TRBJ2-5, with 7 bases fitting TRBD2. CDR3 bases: TGCGCCAGCAGCTTGCAGGCTAGCGGAGGGGAGACCCAGTACTTC. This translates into CASSLQASGGETQYF.